This T cell receptor beta chain was sequenced for a study of T-cell reconstitution after alpha-beta-depleted transplantation in children. The TCRbeta library was prepared with unique molecular identifiers. Via MiXCR, TCRdb re-called the PCR reads, giving one row per CDR3 protein. There are roughly 100,000 distinct CDR3 sequences in the sample; 6.5% to 8.5% occur only once, and under 8% lies in the top ten. The V segment lost 5 bases and the J segment 5 bases; nucleotides outside the gene matches: 5. In germline, CDR1 is MDHEN, CDR2 SYDVKM. The CDR3 has 13 amino acids. Only a few counts were recorded for this clonotype.

Sequencing used PBMCs from the stem cell graft donor, obtained from the stem cell graft. The sequence was collected from a human donor who donated a stem cell graft to a child with congenital amegakaryocytic thrombocytopenia. The V call is TRBV28, the J call TRBJ1-2, with 7 bases that match TRBD1. CDR3 loop: CASSPTGEYGYTF. In nucleotides, the CDR3 is TGTGCCAGCAGTCCCACAGGGGAATATGGCTACACCTTC.